This TCR beta chain was observed in a study of cytomegalovirus exposure and HLA in healthy donors. Vbeta (60) and Jbeta (13) primers were used in the PCR. Clones were read by immunoSEQ multiplex PCR, and TCRdb kept only the in-frame ones, dropping some. The sample lists roughly 62,000 clones, about 69% seen once, with 5.4% in the top ten. V was pared by 0 bases and J by 0 bases, with 10 bases between. From germline, CDR1 is MRHNA and CDR2 SNTAGT. CDR3 size: 16 residues. Overall study findings and caveats: A missense DCLRE1C variant was associated with V- and J-gene trimming of TCR beta chains in a later analysis, and an independent cohort replicated the association. When analyzed later, the rates of TCR association showed variation by HLA locus, with DRB1 the most and HLA-C the fewest. 150 or so TCR beta chains were listed as cytomegalovirus-associated.

Notes on this clone: Antigen specificity is unknown.

The chain recombines TRBV6-4 with TRBJ2-3, with TRBD2 as a possible D gene (6 bases). This receptor was taken from a woman aged 25-40 years in good health and CMV-seronegative. Sequenced sample: PBMCs. CDR3 sequence reads: CASSDSGGTSTDTQYF. CDR3 in DNA: TGTGCCAGCAGTGACTCGGGCGGGACTAGCACAGATACGCAGTATTTT.